This T cell receptor beta chain was sequenced in a study of radiotherapy plus CTLA-4 blockade in lung cancer. People whose metastatic non-small-cell lung cancer was chemo-refractory got focal radiation along with CTLA-4 blockade by ipilimumab. Produced via immunoSEQ multiplex PCR; TCRdb's table is partial and in-frame only. The data contain around 80,000 clones, under 90% of them seen just once; the ten biggest clones take up 0.79%. Germline assignment: CDR1 SEHNR and CDR2 FQNEAQ (reference sequence). Germline trimming cut 1 base from V and 6 bases from J; bases unmatched to any gene: 3. The length of the CDR3 is 14 residues.

The receptor was derived from a human donor with non-small cell lung cancer who had stable disease on radiotherapy plus ipilimumab. V usage is TRBV7-9 and J usage is TRBJ1-5; 7 nucleotides agree with TRBD1. Sequenced material: peripheral blood, taken from a patient treated with radiotherapy plus ipilimumab. CDR3 nucleotides: TGTGCCAGCAGCTTAGTGGAGGGGGCTCAGCCCCAGCATTTT. Translation gives CASSLVEGAQPQHF.